Given below is one TCR beta chain in context. Its target is unknown. This sample is part of a study of T cell responses to AZD1222 COVID-19 vaccine. Trimming took off 0 bases at V and 7 bases at J, with 4 bases between the two ends. The V gene's germline CDR1 is MNHEY and CDR2 SVGEGT. This CDR3 has 11 amino acids. Notes on the study in general: The number of AZD1222 recipients seropositive at baseline was only five to seven.

The repertoire was sequenced with immunoSEQ multiplex PCR; TCRdb's copy has only in-frame clones and lacks some. The sample gives about 200,000 clones, roughly 92% of which show up once; approximately 1% is in the top ten. V is TRBV6-2 or TRBV6-3 and J is TRBJ2-7; D unresolved. Sequenced here: peripheral blood, sampled 28 days after the second AZD1222 dose. This sequence originates from an adult who received the AZD1222 COVID-19 vaccine. The CDR3 coding sequence is TGTGCCAGCAGTTACTCGAGTGAGCAGTACTTC. Protein product: CASSYSSEQYF.